Listed here is a single T cell receptor (beta chain). Its specificity is not known. The sample contains more than one DNA sequence encoding this CDR3. The study separated CD4+ cells into CD45RA+ naive and CD45RA-negative memory subsets. The CDR3 runs to 13 residues. Trimming cost V 2 bases and J 3 bases, with 4 bases left between them. From germline, CDR1 is SGHTA and CDR2 FQGNSA. The sample belongs to a study of shared clonotypes between healthy human individuals. Study-level results: Incomplete sequencing of sorted subsets was indicated by rarefaction despite large depth. Clonotype sharing among donors, it was expected, would be affected by sequencing depth.

Using immunoSEQ multiplex PCR, the repertoire was profiled, and TCRdb retains in-frame clones only, with some absent. Of some 980,000 clones listed, 70% to 85% are singletons. The receptor was isolated from a man younger than 35 in good health. The chain combines TRBV7-2 with TRBJ2-2, with unresolved D. Sequencing was performed on memory CD4+ T cells sorted from blood. Specified subset: CD45RA-negative fraction. Here the CDR3 reads CASSLQDTGELFF. CDR3 in DNA: TGTGCCAGCAGCTTACAGGACACCGGGGAGCTGTTTTTT.